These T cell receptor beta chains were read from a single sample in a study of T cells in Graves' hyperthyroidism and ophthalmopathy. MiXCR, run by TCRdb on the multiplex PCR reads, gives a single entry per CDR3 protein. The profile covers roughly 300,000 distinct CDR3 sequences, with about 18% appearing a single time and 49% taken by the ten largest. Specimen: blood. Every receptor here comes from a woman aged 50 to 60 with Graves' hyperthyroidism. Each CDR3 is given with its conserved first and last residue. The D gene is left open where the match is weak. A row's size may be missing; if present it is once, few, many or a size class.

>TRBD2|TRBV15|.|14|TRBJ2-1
TGTGCCACCAGCGAACTAGCGATAAACAATGAGCAGTTCTTC
CATSELAINNEQFF
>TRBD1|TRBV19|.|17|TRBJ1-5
TGTGCCAGTAGTCAAGGCGGGACAGGGGGCAGCAATCAGCCCCAGCATTTT
CASSQGGTGGSNQPQHF
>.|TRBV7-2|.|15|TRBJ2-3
TGTGCCAGCAGCTCTGGGCCCGATTACACAGATACGCAGTATTTT
CASSSGPDYTDTQYF
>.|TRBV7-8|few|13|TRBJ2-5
TGTGCCAGCAGCTCGGGGAGTCCGGAGACCCAGTACTTC
CASSSGSPETQYF
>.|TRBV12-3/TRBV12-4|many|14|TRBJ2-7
TGTGCCAGCAGTTCCACGGTTGAGGACTACGAGCAGTACTTC
CASSSTVEDYEQYF
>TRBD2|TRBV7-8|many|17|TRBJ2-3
TGTGCCAGCACCCTCGGGGCTAGCGGGTCCCACACAGATACGCAGTATTTT
CASTLGASGSHTDTQYF
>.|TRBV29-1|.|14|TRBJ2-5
TGCAGCGAAACACCGTACGGAGCTGGCGAGACCCAGTACTTC
CSETPYGAGETQYF
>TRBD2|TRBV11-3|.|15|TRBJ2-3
TGTGCCAGCAGCTTAGCGGCTAGCGGGGCTGATACGCAGTATTTT
CASSLAASGADTQYF
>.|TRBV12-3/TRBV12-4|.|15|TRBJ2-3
TGTGCCAGCTATCTATGGCGGGATGGCACAGATACGCAGTATTTT
CASYLWRDGTDTQYF
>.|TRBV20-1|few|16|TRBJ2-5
TGCAGTGCTGGCGCGATAGATAGCCCATACCAAGAGACCCAGTACTTC
CSAGAIDSPYQETQYF
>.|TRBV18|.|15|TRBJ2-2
TGTGCCAGCTCGCAGGCAGGGAGGTCCACCGGGGAGCTGTTTTTT
CASSQAGRSTGELFF
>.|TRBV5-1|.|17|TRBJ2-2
TGCGCCAGCAGCGTAGACCTAACCGGGGATTACTCCGGGGAGCTGTTTTTT
CASSVDLTGDYSGELFF
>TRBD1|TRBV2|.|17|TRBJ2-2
TGTGCCAGCAGGGGGGACAGGGAGGGACCGAACACCGGGGAGCTGTTTTTT
CASRGDREGPNTGELFF
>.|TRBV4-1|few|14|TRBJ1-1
TGCGCCAGCAGCCAAGATAGCAGGGGCACTGAAGCTTTCTTT
CASSQDSRGTEAFF
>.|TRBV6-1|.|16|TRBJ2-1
TGTGCCAGCAGTGAAGCGCTTGGGGGGAGTGGGAATGAGCAGTTCTTC
CASSEALGGSGNEQFF
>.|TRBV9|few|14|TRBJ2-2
TGTGCCAGCAGCGTAGGACAGCCCACCGGGGAGCTGTTTTTT
CASSVGQPTGELFF
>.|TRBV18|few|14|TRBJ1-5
TGTGCCAGCTCCCCTGACACGAGCTATCAGCCCCAGCATTTT
CASSPDTSYQPQHF
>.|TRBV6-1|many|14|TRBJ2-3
TGTGCCAGCAGTGAAAGCTTCCGCACAGATACGCAGTATTTT
CASSESFRTDTQYF
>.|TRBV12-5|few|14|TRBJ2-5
TGTGCTAGTGGTTTGGGACTCGACCAAGAGACCCAGTACTTC
CASGLGLDQETQYF
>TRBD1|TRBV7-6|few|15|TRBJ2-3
TGTGCCAGCAGCTTCACAGGGGGCTTTACAGATACGCAGTATTTT
CASSFTGGFTDTQYF
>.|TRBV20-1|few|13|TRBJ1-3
TGCAGTGCTAGAATAACAGCGGGAAACACCATATATTTT
CSARITAGNTIYF
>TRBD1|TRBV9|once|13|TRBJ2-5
TGTGCCAGCGTCCTCAGGGGGAAAGAGACCCAGTACTTC
CASVLRGKETQYF
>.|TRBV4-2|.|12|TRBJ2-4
TGTGCCAGCAGCGGAACCTTAAACATTCAGTACTTC
CASSGTLNIQYF
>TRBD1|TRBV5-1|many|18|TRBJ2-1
TGCGCCAGCGGCCACTATACCACAGGGGATTGGGGCTACAATGAGCAGTTCTTC
CASGHYTTGDWGYNEQFF
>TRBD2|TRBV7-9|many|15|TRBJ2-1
TGTGCCAGCAGAGAAAGCGGGAGCTCCTACAATGAGCAGTTCTTC
CASRESGSSYNEQFF
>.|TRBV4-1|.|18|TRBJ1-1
TGCGCCAGCAGCCAAGGACGAGGAGCAGGGGCGCTCGGTACTGAAGCTTTCTTT
CASSQGRGAGALGTEAFF
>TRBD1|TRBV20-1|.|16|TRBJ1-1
TGCAGTGCTTCCTGGACAGGGAGAGGGATGAACACTGAAGCTTTCTTT
CSASWTGRGMNTEAFF
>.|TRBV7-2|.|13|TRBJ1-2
TGTGCCAGCAGCCCACGTCGGCTGGCTGGCTACACCTTC
CASSPRRLAGYTF
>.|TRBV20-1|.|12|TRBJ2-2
TGCAGCGGGACCACGAACACCGGGGAGCTGTTTTTT
CSGTTNTGELFF
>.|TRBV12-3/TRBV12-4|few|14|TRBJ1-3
TGTGCCAGCACCGGTGCGGGGGATGGAAACACCATATATTTT
CASTGAGDGNTIYF
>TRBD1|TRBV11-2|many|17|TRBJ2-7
TGTGCCAGCAGCCGGAACGATGGGACAGGGCACCCCTACGAGCAGTACTTC
CASSRNDGTGHPYEQYF
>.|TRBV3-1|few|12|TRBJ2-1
TGTGCCAGCAGCCAAATCATGGGTGAGCAGTTCTTC
CASSQIMGEQFF
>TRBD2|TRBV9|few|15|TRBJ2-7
TGTGCCAGCAGCACCTTTAGCGGGACGGGTGTCGAGCAGTACTTC
CASSTFSGTGVEQYF
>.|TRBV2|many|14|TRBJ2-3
TGTGCCAGCAGTGACACCCGGACTTCAGATACGCAGTATTTT
CASSDTRTSDTQYF
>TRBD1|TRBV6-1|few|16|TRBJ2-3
TGTGCCAGCAGTGAAGTGGAGACAGGGGGCTTAGATACGCAGTATTTT
CASSEVETGGLDTQYF
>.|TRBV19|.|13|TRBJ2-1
TGTGCCAGTAGTATGGGTTTAGATTCGGAGCAGTTCTTC
CASSMGLDSEQFF
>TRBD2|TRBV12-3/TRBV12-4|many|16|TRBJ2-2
TGTGCCAGCAGACGTCCTACTAGCGAGAACACCGGGGAGCTGTTTTTT
CASRRPTSENTGELFF
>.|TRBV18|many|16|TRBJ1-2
TGTGCCAGCTCACGGGCCTCGGACAGTCCAGGGGATGGCTACACCTTC
CASSRASDSPGDGYTF
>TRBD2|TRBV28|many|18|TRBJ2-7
TGTGCCAGCAGCCAAGCCGCTAGCGGGAGATCTGTGTGGTACGAGCAGTACTTC
CASSQAASGRSVWYEQYF
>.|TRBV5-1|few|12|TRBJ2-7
TGCGCCAGCAGTATAAGGGTCGACGAGCAGTACTTC
CASSIRVDEQYF
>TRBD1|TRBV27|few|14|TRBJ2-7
TGTGCCAGCAGCCTCCAGGGGGCTGCCTACGAGCAGTACTTC
CASSLQGAAYEQYF
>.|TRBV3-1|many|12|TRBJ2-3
TGTGCCAGCAGCCATCCCTCAGATACGCAGTATTTT
CASSHPSDTQYF
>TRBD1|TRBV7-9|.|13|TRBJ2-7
TGTGCCAGCAGCATGGACAGGGGCGGCGAGCAGTACTTC
CASSMDRGGEQYF
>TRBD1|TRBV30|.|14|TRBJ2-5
TGTGCCTGGAGTGTAACAGGGGGCGCGGAGACCCAGTACTTC
CAWSVTGGAETQYF
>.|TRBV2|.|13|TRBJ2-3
TGTGCCAGCAGTGACGTGTTCACAGATACGCAGTATTTT
CASSDVFTDTQYF
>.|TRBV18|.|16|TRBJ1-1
TGTGCCAGCTCACCACCGAGTTTGGGAAGTCGCACTGAAGCTTTCTTT
CASSPPSLGSRTEAFF
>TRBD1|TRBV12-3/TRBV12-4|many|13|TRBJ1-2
TGTGCCAGCACTTCGGGGACAGTTCAGGACTACACCTTC
CASTSGTVQDYTF
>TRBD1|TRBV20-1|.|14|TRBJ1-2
TGCAGTGCTAGAAGGGACAGCACTAACTATGGCTACACCTTC
CSARRDSTNYGYTF
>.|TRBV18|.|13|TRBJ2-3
TGTGCCAGCTCACCAACCACCGCAGATACGCAGTATTTT
CASSPTTADTQYF
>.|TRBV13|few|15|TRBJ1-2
TGTGCCAGCAGCTTAAAACAGGGATTAGAGGATGGCTACACCTTC
CASSLKQGLEDGYTF
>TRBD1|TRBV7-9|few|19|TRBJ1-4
TGTGCCAGCAGCCCCTTAGGGACAGGGGGCCGATCTACTAATGAAAAACTGTTTTTT
CASSPLGTGGRSTNEKLFF